Listed below are T cell receptor beta chains from one sample, sequenced in a study of blood T cell repertoires in COVID-19. Sequencing used immunoSEQ multiplex PCR; TCRdb keeps in-frame clones, though not all of them. The sample lists tens of thousands of clones; 88% were seen once. The sequencing sample was made of peripheral blood. The receptors were gathered from a human donor in a cohort sampled during active COVID-19. Each CDR3 is given with its conserved first and last residue. D genes are given only for firm matches. Rows may omit the clone size; those that give it use once, few, many or a size class.

J: TRBJ2-1; size: .; V: TRBV19; D: .; length: 14; DNA: TGTGCCAGAGACAACCACTTCCCCTACAATGAGCAGTTCTTC; CDR3: CARDNHFPYNEQFF
J: TRBJ1-5; size: .; V: TRBV2; D: .; length: 14; DNA: TGTGCCAGCAGTGTACAGGGTTCTGGACAGCCCCAGCATTTT; CDR3: CASSVQGSGQPQHF
J: TRBJ1-2; size: .; V: TRBV29-1; D: .; length: 15; DNA: TGCAGCGTTGAAACCCTGGACAGATCTAACTATGGCTACACCTTC; CDR3: CSVETLDRSNYGYTF
J: TRBJ2-2; size: .; V: TRBV5-1; D: TRBD2; length: 15; DNA: TGCGCCAGCAGCGGCGGGAGTGGGGGAACCGGGGAGCTGTTTTTT; CDR3: CASSGGSGGTGELFF
J: TRBJ1-4; size: .; V: TRBV12-3/TRBV12-4; D: TRBD1; length: 13; DNA: TGTGCCAGCAGACCCGACAGGGGGGAAAAACTGTTTTTT; CDR3: CASRPDRGEKLFF
J: TRBJ1-2; size: .; V: TRBV30; D: .; length: 10; DNA: TGTGCCGGTGGGGCCTTGGGCTACACCTTC; CDR3: CAGGALGYTF
J: TRBJ1-5; size: .; V: TRBV6-6; D: TRBD1; length: 14; DNA: TGTGCCAGCAGTTCTCAAGGGGGCAGGGAGCCCCAGCATTTT; CDR3: CASSSQGGREPQHF
J: TRBJ1-2; size: .; V: TRBV5-1; D: .; length: 19; DNA: TGCGCCAGCAGCCCTGCTGGACGTATATCGGACTGCCGGGACTATGGCTACACCTTC; CDR3: CASSPAGRISDCRDYGYTF
J: TRBJ2-2; size: .; V: TRBV9; D: .; length: 13; DNA: TGTGCCAGCAGCCCTACTACTACCGGGGAGCTGTTTTTT; CDR3: CASSPTTTGELFF
J: TRBJ2-5; size: .; V: TRBV15; D: TRBD2; length: 18; DNA: TGTGCCACCAGCAGAGGCCTAGCGGGAGGGGGCCGCCAAGAGACCCAGTACTTC; CDR3: CATSRGLAGGGRQETQYF
J: TRBJ1-4; size: once; V: TRBV15; D: .; length: 13; DNA: TGTGCCACCAGCAGACCAGGGAGGGAAAAACTGTTTTTT; CDR3: CATSRPGREKLFF
J: TRBJ2-7; size: few; V: TRBV7-8; D: TRBD1; length: 12; DNA: TGTGCCAGCAGCTCAGGGACAGATGAGCAGTACTTC; CDR3: CASSSGTDEQYF
J: TRBJ1-5; size: .; V: TRBV6-5; D: .; length: 15; DNA: TGTGCCAGCAGTTACTCGGGCCGCAGCAATCAGCCCCAGCATTTT; CDR3: CASSYSGRSNQPQHF
J: TRBJ2-7; size: .; V: TRBV28; D: .; length: 13; DNA: TGTGCCAGCAGTTTATGGAGCTCCTACGAGCAGTACTTC; CDR3: CASSLWSSYEQYF
J: TRBJ1-1; size: .; V: TRBV10-3; D: TRBD1; length: 12; DNA: TGTGCCATCAGTGGGGGGACAGGGCACGCTTTCTTT; CDR3: CAISGGTGHAFF
J: TRBJ2-2; size: few; V: TRBV7-4; D: .; length: 17; DNA: TGTGCCAGCAGCTCCCCTAGGCTAGGGGATGAGATCCGGGAGCTGTTTTTT; CDR3: CASSSPRLGDEIRELFF
J: TRBJ1-2; size: .; V: TRBV7-2; D: .; length: 13; DNA: TGTGCCAGCAGCTTAGGGTATAGATATGGCTACACCTTC; CDR3: CASSLGYRYGYTF
J: TRBJ2-7; size: .; V: TRBV19; D: TRBD1; length: 15; DNA: TGTGCCAGTATGAGTAATGGTGGGACAGGGGACGAGCAGTACTTC; CDR3: CASMSNGGTGDEQYF
J: TRBJ2-3; size: .; V: TRBV25-1; D: TRBD1; length: 14; DNA: TGTGCCAGCAGGAGACAGGGGGGCACAGATACGCAGTATTTT; CDR3: CASRRQGGTDTQYF
J: TRBJ2-2; size: .; V: TRBV6-4; D: .; length: 16; DNA: TGTGCCAGCAGCCTAGAAGGACACACGAACACCGGGGAGCTGTTTTTT; CDR3: CASSLEGHTNTGELFF
J: TRBJ1-6; size: .; V: TRBV6-6; D: .; length: 15; DNA: TGTGCCAGCAGCCAACTCGACAGCTATCATTCACCCCTCCACTTT; CDR3: CASSQLDSYHSPLHF
J: TRBJ2-1; size: .; V: TRBV10-1; D: TRBD2; length: 16; DNA: TGCGCCAGCAGTGAGTCCGGGGGGTACTCATACAATGAGCAGTTCTTC; CDR3: CASSESGGYSYNEQFF
J: TRBJ2-7; size: .; V: TRBV19; D: .; length: 14; DNA: TGTGCCAGTACCCCAAATAGAGGGTCCTACGAGCAGTACTTC; CDR3: CASTPNRGSYEQYF
J: TRBJ1-3; size: .; V: TRBV18; D: TRBD1; length: 15; DNA: TGTACCAGCTCACCCACAGGGGGCTCTGGAAACACCATATATTTT; CDR3: CTSSPTGGSGNTIYF
J: TRBJ1-5; size: .; V: TRBV4-1; D: TRBD1; length: 15; DNA: TGCGCCAGCAGCCGTGGGACAGGGGGCCCTCAGCCCCAGCATTTT; CDR3: CASSRGTGGPQPQHF
J: TRBJ2-2; size: .; V: TRBV5-8; D: .; length: 12; DNA: TGTGCCAGCAGCTTACTAGTCGGGGAGCTGTTTTTT; CDR3: CASSLLVGELFF
J: TRBJ1-6; size: .; V: TRBV6-5; D: TRBD1; length: 15; DNA: TGTGCCAGCAGTTCGGGGACAGGGAGTAGGTCACCCCTCCACTTT; CDR3: CASSSGTGSRSPLHF
J: TRBJ2-3; size: .; V: TRBV9; D: TRBD1; length: 15; DNA: TGTGCCAGCAGCGTAGGAACAGGGGGCACAGATACGCAGTATTTT; CDR3: CASSVGTGGTDTQYF
J: TRBJ1-2; size: .; V: TRBV10-3; D: .; length: 13; DNA: TGTGCCATCACCTCGACAGGCTCCTATGGCTACACCTTC; CDR3: CAITSTGSYGYTF
J: TRBJ2-3; size: .; V: TRBV6-5; D: .; length: 15; DNA: TGTGCCAGTCATAGCCGGACATCAGGCACAGATACGCAGTATTTT; CDR3: CASHSRTSGTDTQYF
J: TRBJ2-5; size: .; V: TRBV18; D: .; length: 17; DNA: TGTGCCAGCTCCACCTCCCGGGGGAGTCCGGCAACAGCGACCCAGTACTTC; CDR3: CASSTSRGSPATATQYF
J: TRBJ1-5; size: .; V: TRBV27; D: .; length: 16; DNA: TGTGCCAGCAGTGCGCGGACGCCAGGGTGGGGTCAGCCCCAGCATTTT; CDR3: CASSARTPGWGQPQHF
J: TRBJ1-4; size: once; V: TRBV7-8; D: .; length: 17; DNA: TGTGCCAGCAGCCCAAACCTAGGCGGGGTGACTAATGAAAAACTGTTTTTT; CDR3: CASSPNLGGVTNEKLFF
J: TRBJ1-2; size: .; V: TRBV7-2; D: .; length: 14; DNA: TGTGCCAGCAGCCCCGGACGGGAAAACTATGGCTACACCTTC; CDR3: CASSPGRENYGYTF
J: TRBJ1-5; size: .; V: TRBV5-4; D: .; length: 13; DNA: TGTGCCAGCAGCCCGGGATACAATCAGCCCCAGCATTTT; CDR3: CASSPGYNQPQHF
J: TRBJ2-3; size: .; V: TRBV2; D: TRBD2; length: 16; DNA: TGTGCCAGCCGGGAGGAGAGGGCTAGCGGGGCTAATACGCAGTATTTT; CDR3: CASREERASGANTQYF
J: TRBJ1-5; size: few; V: TRBV12-3/TRBV12-4; D: .; length: 12; DNA: TGTGCCAGCAGTTTGGGTTCGGGGCCCCAGCATTTT; CDR3: CASSLGSGPQHF
J: TRBJ2-3; size: .; V: TRBV6-5; D: .; length: 16; DNA: TGTGCCAGCAGTTACTCGGGGGGGGGCCGCACAGATACGCAGTATTTT; CDR3: CASSYSGGGRTDTQYF
J: TRBJ1-2; size: .; V: TRBV12-3/TRBV12-4; D: TRBD1; length: 13; DNA: TGTGCCAGCAGTTATAACAGGGGTCATGGCTACACCTTC; CDR3: CASSYNRGHGYTF
J: TRBJ2-1; size: .; V: TRBV11-3; D: TRBD1; length: 15; DNA: TGTGCCAGCAGCTTTTCACAGGGGAGAAACAATGAGCAGTTCTTC; CDR3: CASSFSQGRNNEQFF
J: TRBJ2-1; size: once; V: TRBV5-1; D: .; length: 18; DNA: TGCGCCAGCAGCCCCCTTAGGGGACTTTACACACTGATCGGTGAGCAGTTCTTC; CDR3: CASSPLRGLYTLIGEQFF
J: TRBJ2-1; size: .; V: TRBV18; D: .; length: 17; DNA: TGTGCCAGCTCACCACCGGGACTTCCTAGCTCCTACAATGAGCAGTTCTTC; CDR3: CASSPPGLPSSYNEQFF
J: TRBJ1-2; size: .; V: TRBV18; D: TRBD1; length: 15; DNA: TGTGCCAGCTCACCAAGGGACAGGGAGGCCTATGGCTACACCTTC; CDR3: CASSPRDREAYGYTF
J: TRBJ2-2; size: .; V: TRBV7-9; D: TRBD1; length: 16; DNA: TGTGCCAGCACCTTGGCAGGGACAGGGAATGCCGGGGAGCTGTTTTTT; CDR3: CASTLAGTGNAGELFF
J: TRBJ2-1; size: .; V: TRBV10-2; D: .; length: 14; DNA: TGCGCCAGCATTCCGGGGGACTCCTACAATGAGCAGTTCTTC; CDR3: CASIPGDSYNEQFF
J: TRBJ2-3; size: .; V: TRBV10-2; D: .; length: 14; DNA: TGCGCCAGCAGTGAGAGGCGGAGCACAGATACGCAGTATTTT; CDR3: CASSERRSTDTQYF
J: TRBJ1-2; size: .; V: TRBV4-2; D: .; length: 17; DNA: TGTGCCAGCAGCCAACATAGTGGCCAGCAGGGGACGTATGGCTACACCTTC; CDR3: CASSQHSGQQGTYGYTF
J: TRBJ1-5; size: .; V: TRBV7-2; D: TRBD1; length: 16; DNA: TGTGCCAGCAGCCTAGGGACCGACAGGGTTCATCAGCCCCAGCATTTT; CDR3: CASSLGTDRVHQPQHF
J: TRBJ2-1; size: .; V: TRBV18; D: TRBD1; length: 12; DNA: TGTGCCAGCTCACCACCGGGACAGGGTAGACTCTTC; CDR3: CASSPPGQGRLF